These 21 T cell receptor beta chains came from one sample sequenced in a study of cytomegalovirus exposure and HLA in healthy donors. The PCR made use of 60 Vbeta and 13 Jbeta primers. Profiling relied on immunoSEQ multiplex PCR, and the TCRdb table lists in-frame clones only, not all of them. Of about 110,000 clones in the sample, around 80% are singletons; the top ten hold around 6.4%. Sequenced sample: PBMCs. Receptors originate from a woman between 45 and 65 years old in good health and CMV-seropositive.

The chain couples TRBV19 to TRBJ2-1; 7 nucleotides agree with TRBD1. CDR3 length: 14 residues. Germline CDR1 and CDR2: LNHDA and SQIVND (reference sequence). Trimming took 6 bases from V and 8 from J; bases not matched to a gene: 10. The CDR3 is CASRRTGQRYEQFF. The CDR3 region has the DNA TGTGCCAGTAGGCGGACAGGACAAAGGTATGAGCAGTTCTTC.

The chain recombines TRBV18 with TRBJ2-1; tentatively, D is TRBD2 (6 bases). The CDR3 is made up of 18 amino acids. Trimming shortened V by 2 bases and J by 2 bases, and 19 bases separated the two germline ends. CDR1 is KGHSH and CDR2 is LQKENI in the germline V gene. The CDR3 loop reads CASSPSKAGSPTYNEQFF. CDR3 sequence (DNA): TGTGCCAGCTCACCAAGTAAGGCGGGGTCACCCACCTACAATGAGCAGTTCTTC.

A few counts support this clone. The chain combines TRBV6-1 with TRBJ1-5; 10 bases are a match to TRBD1. V lost 7 bases and J lost 4; bases outside the gene matches: 4. The CDR3 extends over 14 amino acids. Germline V gives CDR1 MNHNS, CDR2 SASEGT. CDR3 nucleotide sequence: TGTGCCAGCAACGGACAGGGGGGGAATCAGCCCCAGCATTTT. Translated: CASNGQGGNQPQHF.

Comments on this clone: At one end the junction does not follow the germline gene, possibly because of a read error. This rearrangement joins TRBV7-7 to TRBJ2-1; no firm D call. The V gene's germline CDR1 is SSHAT and CDR2 FNYEAQ (reference sequence). The CDR3 is 15 residues long. CDR3 bases: TGTGCTAGCAGCCCCGGAGAGAGCTCCTACAATGAGCAGTTCTTC. Encoded protein: CASSPGESSYNEQFF.

V is TRBV6-1 and J is TRBJ2-7; 9 nucleotides align to TRBD1. Trimming cost V 6 bases and J 2 bases; bases outside gene matches: 5. CDR3 size: 14 residues. Germline CDR1 reads MNHNS; CDR2 reads SASEGT. The DNA for the CDR3 is TGTGCCAGCAGATTGACAGGGGGAACCTACGAGCAGTACTTC. Translated: CASRLTGGTYEQYF.

This sequence joins TRBV4-2 and TRBJ2-1, with 12 bases identical to TRBD2. The CDR3 length is 17 residues. The germline gives CDR1 LGHNA, CDR2 YNFKEQ. Trimming cost V 0 bases and J 7 bases; bases outside gene matches: 7. Here the CDR3 reads CASSQDRELAGGNEQFF. CDR3 in DNA: TGTGCCAGCAGCCAAGATCGTGAACTAGCGGGGGGTAATGAGCAGTTCTTC.

The CDR3 loop reads CASSLFQGNGYTF. The CDR3 coding sequence is TGTGCCAGCAGCTTATTTCAGGGGAATGGCTACACCTTC. The chain employs TRBV7-8 and TRBJ1-2; D is possibly TRBD1 (6 bases). The germline CDR1 and CDR2 sequences are SGHVS and FQNEAQ. The CDR3 covers 13 residues. Trimming left V 2 bases short and J 6 bases short, with 10 bases between.

The rearrangement joins TRBV4-3 to TRBJ2-1; 8 bases agree with TRBD1. Germline assignment: CDR1 LGHNA and CDR2 YSLEER. CDR3 length: 13 amino acids. Losses at the gene ends were 1 base for V and 7 bases for J; bases not matched to a gene: 0. DNA of the CDR3: TGCGCCAGCAGCCAAGGACAGGGGAATGAGCAGTTCTTC. Protein product: CASSQGQGNEQFF.

This clone was seen once. The chain is built from TRBV10-3 and TRBJ2-7; 8 bases map to TRBD1. Germline V gene lookup returns CDR1 ENHRY and CDR2 SYGVKD. This CDR3 has 13 residues. J lost 5 bases, V lost 5 bases, and 5 bases had no gene match. Here the CDR3 reads CAISRTGIDEQYF. CDR3 coding DNA: TGTGCCATCAGTAGGACAGGGATCGACGAGCAGTACTTC.

For this clone: Other nucleotide sequences in the sample specify the same CDR3. The genes are TRBV4-3 and TRBJ1-3, with TRBD1 matching over 12 bases. V lost 0 bases, J lost 0 bases, and 0 bases stayed unmatched. This CDR3 has 17 amino acids. Germline V gene sequence: CDR1 LGHNA, CDR2 YSLEER. This CDR3 is CASSQEGQGASGNTIYF. Here the CDR3 DNA reads TGCGCCAGCAGCCAAGAGGGACAGGGGGCCTCTGGAAACACCATATATTTT.

The chain couples TRBV9 to TRBJ1-1, with D perhaps matching TRBD1 (6 bases). Deletions cut 2 bases from V and 8 bases from J, with 16 bases between. The CDR3 length is 14 residues. CDR1 is SGDLS, CDR2 YYNGEE, per germline. CDR3 coding DNA: TGTGCCAGCAGCGTCGGACAGAGCCCTGGGGAAGCTTTCTTT. This sequence encodes CASSVGQSPGEAFF.

By frequency in the sample, this clone is medium-sized (0.01 to 0.1%). The germline gene is not matched at one end of the junction; a read error may be the cause. This rearrangement joins TRBV7-9 to TRBJ2-1; D gene unclear. Germline assignment: CDR1 SEHNR and CDR2 FQNEAQ (reference sequence). This CDR3 has 8 amino acids. The CDR3 reads CSSTSKFF. Written as DNA, the CDR3 is TGTTCCAGCACATCAAAGTTCTTC.

The chain combines TRBV7-2 with TRBJ2-3; a possible D gene is TRBD1 (6 bases). The CDR3 consists of 15 residues. Per the germline V gene, CDR1 is SGHTA and CDR2 is FQGNSA. V lost 0 bases to trimming and J lost 2 bases, with 9 bases between them. This CDR3 is CASSLAGQFTDTQYF. The CDR3 bases are TGTGCCAGCAGCTTAGCCGGACAGTTCACAGATACGCAGTATTTT.

The V and J genes are TRBV10-2 and TRBJ1-1; D is possibly TRBD1 (5 bases). From germline, CDR1 is WSHSY and CDR2 SAAADI. V was shortened by 4 bases and J by 0 bases, with 6 bases between the two germline ends. The CDR3 has 13 amino acids. CDR3 residues: CASSVQVNTEAFF. In DNA, the CDR3 is TGCGCCAGCAGTGTACAGGTGAACACTGAAGCTTTCTTT.

This clone was recorded a few times. The chain recombines TRBV6-5 with TRBJ1-4; tentative D call: TRBD1 (6 bases). The CDR3 totals 14 residues. Trimming cost V 5 bases and J 4 bases, with 11 bases left between them. CDR1 and CDR2 (germline): MNHEY, SVGAGI. CDR3 sequence reads: CASSDGRGNEKLFF. The CDR3 DNA sequence: TGTGCCAGCAGTGACGGCAGGGGTAATGAAAAACTGTTTTTT.

This chain joins TRBV5-1 and TRBJ1-1; D ambiguous. The CDR3 covers 17 residues. The V and J ends lost 1 base and 1 base respectively, with 17 bases between them. Germline CDR1 and CDR2: SGHRS and YFSETQ. CDR3 DNA sequence: TGCGCCAGCAGCTTGTTTCAGGAAGGCGTTTGGAACACTGAAGCTTTCTTT. This translates into CASSLFQEGVWNTEAFF. The full variable domain, completed using reference TRBV5-1 and TRBJ1-1, is KAGVTQTPRYLIKTRGQQVTLSCSPISGHRSVSWYQQTPGQGLQFLFEYFSETQRNKGNFPGRFSGRQFSNSRSEMNVSTLELGDSALYLCASSLFQEGVWNTEAFFGQGTRLTVV.

CDR3 residues: CASSLGTASGNTIYF. CDR3 in DNA: TGCGCCAGCAGCTTGGGGACAGCCTCTGGAAACACCATATATTTT. This rearrangement joins TRBV5-1 to TRBJ1-3, with D perhaps TRBD1 (6 bases). The V end was cut by 0 bases, the J end by 0 bases, with 7 bases between. From germline, CDR1 is SGHRS and CDR2 YFSETQ. This CDR3 spans 15 amino acids. Supplemented by reference TRBV5-1 and TRBJ1-3, the full variable domain reads KAGVTQTPRYLIKTRGQQVTLSCSPISGHRSVSWYQQTPGQGLQFLFEYFSETQRNKGNFPGRFSGRQFSNSRSEMNVSTLELGDSALYLCASSLGTASGNTIYFGEGSWLTVV.

The chain links TRBV19 to TRBJ2-1; D may be TRBD1 (7 bases). CDR3 size: 16 residues. V was shortened by 0 bases and J by 2 bases, with 11 bases between the two germline ends. From germline, CDR1 is LNHDA and CDR2 SQIVND (reference sequence). CDR3 DNA sequence: TGTGCCAGTAGTATAGATTTCAGGGGGGCCTACAATGAGCAGTTCTTC. Translating gives CASSIDFRGAYNEQFF. Based on the CDR3 plus reference TRBV19 and TRBJ2-1, the full variable domain is DGGITQSPKYLFRKEGQNVTLSCEQNLNHDAMYWYRQDPGQGLRLIYYSQIVNDFQKGDIAEGYSVSREKKESFPLTVTSAQKNPTAFYLCASSIDFRGAYNEQFFGPGTRLTVL.

The chain links TRBV9 to TRBJ1-2; maybe TRBD1 (6 bases). Per the germline V gene, CDR1 is SGDLS and CDR2 is YYNGEE. The CDR3 is made up of 15 amino acids. Trimming took off 4 bases at V and 4 bases at J, with 17 bases between the two ends. The CDR3, as DNA: TGTGCCAGCAGCCCCGGGGGGGCCAGTCTCTATGGCTACACCTTC. This codes for CASSPGGASLYGYTF.

The count of this clone is one. The J gene is TRBJ2-3, the V gene TRBV2, with 9 bases aligning to TRBD1. Germline V gene data show CDR1 as SNHLY and CDR2 as FYNNEI. The CDR3 runs to 15 residues. Trimming took 6 bases from V and 5 from J; bases not matched to a gene: 9. The DNA for the CDR3 is TGTGCCAGCAGAAAAACAGGGGGCGTATTAGATACGCAGTATTTT. Translating it yields CASRKTGGVLDTQYF.

The rearrangement joins TRBV5-1 to TRBJ1-2, with 9 positions matching TRBD1. V shed 2 bases and J 2 bases; nucleotides not matched to a gene: 4. This CDR3 region has 15 residues. Germline CDR1 is SGHRS and CDR2 is YFSETQ. The CDR3 nucleotides read TGCGCCAGCAGCTTCAGCGACAGGGGGAACTATGGCTACACCTTC. Translation: CASSFSDRGNYGYTF.